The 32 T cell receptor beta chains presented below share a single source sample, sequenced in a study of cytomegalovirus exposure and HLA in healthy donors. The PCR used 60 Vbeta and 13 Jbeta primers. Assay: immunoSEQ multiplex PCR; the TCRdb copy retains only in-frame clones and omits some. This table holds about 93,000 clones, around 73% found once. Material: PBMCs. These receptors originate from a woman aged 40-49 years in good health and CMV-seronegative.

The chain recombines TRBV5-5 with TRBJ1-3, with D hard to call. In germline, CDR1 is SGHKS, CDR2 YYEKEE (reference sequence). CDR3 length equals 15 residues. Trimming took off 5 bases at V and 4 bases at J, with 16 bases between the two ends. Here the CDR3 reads CASRPTRVAGNTIYF. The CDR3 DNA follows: TGTGCCAGCAGACCCACTCGGGTAGCCGGAAACACCATATATTTT.

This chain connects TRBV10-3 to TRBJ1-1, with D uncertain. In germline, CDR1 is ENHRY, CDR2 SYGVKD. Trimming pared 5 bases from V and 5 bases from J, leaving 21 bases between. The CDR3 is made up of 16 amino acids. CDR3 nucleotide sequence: TGTGCCATCAGTTCAGATTTAGGGTGGGGAGGTACTGAAGCTTTCTTT. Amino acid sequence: CAISSDLGWGGTEAFF.

CDR3 sequence: CASSALIPGQGAGNTIYF. CDR3 DNA sequence: TGTGCCAGCAGTGCCCTTATTCCGGGACAGGGGGCTGGAAACACCATATATTTT. The chain links TRBV6-1 to TRBJ1-3; 11 bases are a match to TRBD1. The V segment lost 4 bases and the J segment 2 bases; nucleotides outside the gene matches: 10. This CDR3 is built from 18 residues. Germline loops: CDR1 MNHNS, CDR2 SASEGT.

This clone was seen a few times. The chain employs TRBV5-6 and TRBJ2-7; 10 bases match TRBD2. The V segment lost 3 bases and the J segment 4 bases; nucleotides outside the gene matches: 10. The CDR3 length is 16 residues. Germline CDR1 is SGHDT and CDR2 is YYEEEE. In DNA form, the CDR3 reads TGTGCCAGCAGCTCCAGGCCGGGACTAGCGAGATACGAGCAGTACTTC. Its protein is CASSSRPGLARYEQYF.

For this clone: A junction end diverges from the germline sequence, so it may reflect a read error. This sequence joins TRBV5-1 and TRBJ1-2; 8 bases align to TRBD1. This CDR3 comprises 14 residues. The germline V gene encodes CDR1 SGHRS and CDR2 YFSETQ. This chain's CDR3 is CASSEGQGHYGYPF. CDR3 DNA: TGCGCCAGCAGCGAAGGACAGGGCCACTATGGCTACCCCTTC.

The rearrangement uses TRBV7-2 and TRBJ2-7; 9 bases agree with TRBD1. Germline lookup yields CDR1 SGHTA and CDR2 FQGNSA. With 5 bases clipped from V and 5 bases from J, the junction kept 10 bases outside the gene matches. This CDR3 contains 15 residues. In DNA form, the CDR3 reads TGTGCCAGCAGCCTCGGACAGGGGAGGACTAACGAGCAGTACTTC. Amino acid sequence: CASSLGQGRTNEQYF.

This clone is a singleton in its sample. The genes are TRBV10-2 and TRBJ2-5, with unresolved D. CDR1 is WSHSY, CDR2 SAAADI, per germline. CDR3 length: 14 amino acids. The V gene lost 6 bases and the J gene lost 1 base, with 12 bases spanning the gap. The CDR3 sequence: CASSALVSQETQYF. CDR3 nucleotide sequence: TGCGCCAGCAGCGCCCTAGTCTCCCAAGAGACCCAGTACTTC.

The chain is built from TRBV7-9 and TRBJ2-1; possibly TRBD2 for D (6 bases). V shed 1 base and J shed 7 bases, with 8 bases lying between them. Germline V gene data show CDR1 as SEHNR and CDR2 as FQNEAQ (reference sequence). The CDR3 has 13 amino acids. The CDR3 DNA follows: TGTGCCAGCAGCTTAGAGAGCGGGAATGAGCAGTTCTTC. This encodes CASSLESGNEQFF.

Here the CDR3 reads CASSWTGSSYEQYF. The CDR3 DNA is TGTGCCAGTAGTTGGACAGGGAGCTCCTACGAGCAGTACTTC. The chain couples TRBV19 to TRBJ2-7, with 8 positions matching TRBD1. CDR1 LNHDA and CDR2 SQIVND come from the germline V gene (reference sequence). V shed 5 bases and J 0 bases; nucleotides not matched to a gene: 3. The CDR3 is made up of 14 amino acids. The full variable domain, with the rest looked up from reference TRBV19 and TRBJ2-7, is DGGITQSPKYLFRKEGQNVTLSCEQNLNHDAMYWYRQDPGQGLRLIYYSQIVNDFQKGDIAEGYSVSREKKESFPLTVTSAQKNPTAFYLCASSWTGSSYEQYFGPGTRLTVT.

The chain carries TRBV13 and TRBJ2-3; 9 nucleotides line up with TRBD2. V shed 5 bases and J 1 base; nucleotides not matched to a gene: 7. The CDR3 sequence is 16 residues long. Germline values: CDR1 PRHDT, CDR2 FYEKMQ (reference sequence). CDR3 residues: CASSEGLAMGTDTQYF. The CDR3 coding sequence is TGTGCCAGCAGCGAAGGACTAGCGATGGGCACAGATACGCAGTATTTT.

CDR3 nucleotide sequence: TGTGCCAGCAGTTTATCGGCTGACTCCTACGAGCAGTACTTC. It yields the protein CASSLSADSYEQYF. This chain connects TRBV27 to TRBJ2-7; no firm D call. Trimming stripped 0 bases from V and 0 bases from J, with 6 bases between. This CDR3 has 14 residues. Looked up from germline, CDR1 is MNHEY and CDR2 is SMNVEV (reference sequence).

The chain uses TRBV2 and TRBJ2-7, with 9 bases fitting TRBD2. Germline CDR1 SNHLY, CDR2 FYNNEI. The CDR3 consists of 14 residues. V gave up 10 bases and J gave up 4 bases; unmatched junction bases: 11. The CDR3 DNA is TGTGCCACTAGACTAGCGGAAAACAGGTACGAGCAGTACTTC. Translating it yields CATRLAENRYEQYF.

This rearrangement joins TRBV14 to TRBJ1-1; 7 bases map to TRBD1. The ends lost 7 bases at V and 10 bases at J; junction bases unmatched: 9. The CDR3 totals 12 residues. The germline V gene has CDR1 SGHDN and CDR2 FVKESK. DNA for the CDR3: TGTGCCAGCAAGGGGGCGAAGTTAGGAGCTTTCTTT. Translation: CASKGAKLGAFF.

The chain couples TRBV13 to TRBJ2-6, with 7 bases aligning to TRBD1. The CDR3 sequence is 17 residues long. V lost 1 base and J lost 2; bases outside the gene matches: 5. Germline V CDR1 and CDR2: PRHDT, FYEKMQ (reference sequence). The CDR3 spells CASSLVSQGAGANVLTF. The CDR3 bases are TGTGCCAGCAGCTTAGTTTCTCAGGGGGCTGGGGCCAACGTCCTGACTTTC.

This CDR3 is CSVADLGGEKLFF. The DNA of the CDR3 is TGCAGCGTTGCGGATTTGGGGGGTGAAAAACTGTTTTTT. This chain joins TRBV29-1 and TRBJ1-4; a possible D gene is TRBD1 (5 bases). With 4 bases removed from V and 7 bases from J, the gap between germline ends came to 13 bases. The CDR3 covers 13 residues. Germline V gene sequence: CDR1 SQVTM, CDR2 ANQGSEA.

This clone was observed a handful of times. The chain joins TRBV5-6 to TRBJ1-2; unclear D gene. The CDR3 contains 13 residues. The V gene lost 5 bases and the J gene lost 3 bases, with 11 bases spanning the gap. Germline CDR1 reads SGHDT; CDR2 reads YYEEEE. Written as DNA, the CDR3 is TGTGCCAGCAGGATACAGAGTGACTATGGCTACACCTTC. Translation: CASRIQSDYGYTF.

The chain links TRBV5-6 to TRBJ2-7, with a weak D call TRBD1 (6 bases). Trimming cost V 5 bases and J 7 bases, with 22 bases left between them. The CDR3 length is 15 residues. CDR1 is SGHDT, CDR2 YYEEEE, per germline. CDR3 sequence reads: CASRGTGIMNPEQYF. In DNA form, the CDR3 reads TGTGCCAGCAGGGGAACAGGGATCATGAACCCTGAGCAGTACTTC.

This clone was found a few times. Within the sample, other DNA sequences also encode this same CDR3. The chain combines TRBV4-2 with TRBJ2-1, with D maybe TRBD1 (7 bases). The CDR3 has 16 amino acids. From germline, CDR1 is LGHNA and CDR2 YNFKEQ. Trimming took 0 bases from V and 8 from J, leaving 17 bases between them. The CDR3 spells CASSQDSGQVHDEQFF. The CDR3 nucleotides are TGTGCCAGCAGCCAAGATAGCGGACAGGTCCACGATGAGCAGTTCTTC.

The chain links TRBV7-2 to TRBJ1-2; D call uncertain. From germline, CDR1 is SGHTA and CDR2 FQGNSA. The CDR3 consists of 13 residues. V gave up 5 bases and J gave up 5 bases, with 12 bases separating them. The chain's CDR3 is CASSQPGVYGYTF. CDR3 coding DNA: TGTGCCAGCAGCCAACCAGGCGTTTATGGCTACACCTTC.

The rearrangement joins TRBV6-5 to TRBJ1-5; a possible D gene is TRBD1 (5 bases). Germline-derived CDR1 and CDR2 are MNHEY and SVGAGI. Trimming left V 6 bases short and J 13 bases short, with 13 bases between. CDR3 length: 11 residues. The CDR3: CASSLDSPQHF. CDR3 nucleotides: TGTGCCAGCAGCCTAGACAGCCCGCAGCATTTT.

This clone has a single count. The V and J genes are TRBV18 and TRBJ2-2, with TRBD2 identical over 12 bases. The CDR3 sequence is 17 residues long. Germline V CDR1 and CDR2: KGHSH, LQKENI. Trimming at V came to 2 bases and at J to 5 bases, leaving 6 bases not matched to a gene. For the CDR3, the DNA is TGTGCCAGCTCACCAAGGACTAGCGGGGACGTAACCGGGGAGCTGTTTTTT. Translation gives CASSPRTSGDVTGELFF.

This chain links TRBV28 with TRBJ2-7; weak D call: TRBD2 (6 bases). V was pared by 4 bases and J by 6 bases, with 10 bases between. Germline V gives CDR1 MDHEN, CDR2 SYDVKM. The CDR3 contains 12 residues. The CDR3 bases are TGTGCCAGCAGTTCGCGACTAGTCGAGCAGTACTTC. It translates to CASSSRLVEQYF.

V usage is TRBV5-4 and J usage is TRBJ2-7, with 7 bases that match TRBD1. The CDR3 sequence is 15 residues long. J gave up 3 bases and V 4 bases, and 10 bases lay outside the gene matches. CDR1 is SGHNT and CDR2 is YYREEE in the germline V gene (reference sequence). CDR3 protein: CASSPPGQRVYEQYF. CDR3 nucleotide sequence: TGTGCCAGCAGCCCGCCGGGACAGCGAGTCTACGAGCAGTACTTC.

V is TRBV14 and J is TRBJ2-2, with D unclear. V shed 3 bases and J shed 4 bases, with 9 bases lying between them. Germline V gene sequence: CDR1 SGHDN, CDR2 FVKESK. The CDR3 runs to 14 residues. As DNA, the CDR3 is TGTGCCAGCAGCCACCTAGATACCACCGGGGAGCTGTTTTTT. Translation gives CASSHLDTTGELFF.

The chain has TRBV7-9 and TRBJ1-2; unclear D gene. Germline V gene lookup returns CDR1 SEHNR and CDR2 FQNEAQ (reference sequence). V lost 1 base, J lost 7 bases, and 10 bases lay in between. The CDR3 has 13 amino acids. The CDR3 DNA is TGTGCCAGCAGCTTAGAGCCCCGATGTGGCTACACCTTC. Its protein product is CASSLEPRCGYTF.

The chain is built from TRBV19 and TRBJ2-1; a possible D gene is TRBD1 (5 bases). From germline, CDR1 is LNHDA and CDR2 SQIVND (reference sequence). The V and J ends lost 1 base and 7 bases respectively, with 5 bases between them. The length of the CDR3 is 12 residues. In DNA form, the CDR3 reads TGTGCCAGTAGTATAGGACAGAATGAGCAGTTCTTC. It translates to CASSIGQNEQFF.

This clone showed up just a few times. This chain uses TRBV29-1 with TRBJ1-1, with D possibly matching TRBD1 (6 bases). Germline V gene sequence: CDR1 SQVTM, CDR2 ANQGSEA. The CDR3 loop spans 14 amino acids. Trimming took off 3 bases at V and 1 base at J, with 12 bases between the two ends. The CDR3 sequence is CSVDPRTANTEAFF. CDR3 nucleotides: TGCAGCGTTGACCCAAGGACAGCGAACACTGAAGCTTTCTTT.

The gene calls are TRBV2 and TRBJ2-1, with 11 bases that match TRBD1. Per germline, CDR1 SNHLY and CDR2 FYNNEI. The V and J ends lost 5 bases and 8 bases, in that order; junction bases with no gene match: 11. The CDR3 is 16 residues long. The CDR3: CASSYIRGTGGYEQFF. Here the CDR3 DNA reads TGTGCCAGCAGTTATATTCGGGGGACAGGGGGTTATGAGCAGTTCTTC.

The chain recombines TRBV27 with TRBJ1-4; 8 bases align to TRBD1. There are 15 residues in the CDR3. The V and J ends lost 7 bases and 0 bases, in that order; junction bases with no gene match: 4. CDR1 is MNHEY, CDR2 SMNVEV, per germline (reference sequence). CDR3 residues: CASNDRGATNEKLFF. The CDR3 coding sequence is TGTGCCAGCAACGACAGGGGTGCAACTAATGAAAAACTGTTTTTT. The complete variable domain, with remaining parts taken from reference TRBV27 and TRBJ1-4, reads EAQVTQNPRYLITVTGKKLTVTCSQNMNHEYMSWYRQDPGLGLRQIYYSMNVEVTDKGDVPEGYKVSRKEKRNFPLILESPSPNQTSLYFCASNDRGATNEKLFFGSGTQLSVL.

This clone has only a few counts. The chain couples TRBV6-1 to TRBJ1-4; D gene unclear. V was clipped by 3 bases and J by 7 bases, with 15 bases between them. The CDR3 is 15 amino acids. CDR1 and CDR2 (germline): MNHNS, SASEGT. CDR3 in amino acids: CASSEFVGSGEKLFF. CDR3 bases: TGTGCCAGCAGTGAGTTCGTCGGTTCGGGTGAAAAACTGTTTTTT.

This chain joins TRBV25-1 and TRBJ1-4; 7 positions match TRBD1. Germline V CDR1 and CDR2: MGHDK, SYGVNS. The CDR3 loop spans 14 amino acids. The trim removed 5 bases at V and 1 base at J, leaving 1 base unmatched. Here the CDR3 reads CASSRDRTNEKLFF. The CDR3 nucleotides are TGTGCCAGCAGTCGGGACAGAACTAATGAAAAACTGTTTTTT.

CDR3 residues: CASSLDRVVKNIQYF. CDR3 coding DNA: TGTGCCAGCAGTCTGGACAGGGTGGTCAAAAACATTCAGTACTTC. This chain joins TRBV2 and TRBJ2-4; 8 nucleotides align to TRBD1. This CDR3 contains 15 residues. Germline V CDR1 and CDR2: SNHLY, FYNNEI. V shed 5 bases, J shed 3 bases, and the junction held 6 bases outside the gene matches.